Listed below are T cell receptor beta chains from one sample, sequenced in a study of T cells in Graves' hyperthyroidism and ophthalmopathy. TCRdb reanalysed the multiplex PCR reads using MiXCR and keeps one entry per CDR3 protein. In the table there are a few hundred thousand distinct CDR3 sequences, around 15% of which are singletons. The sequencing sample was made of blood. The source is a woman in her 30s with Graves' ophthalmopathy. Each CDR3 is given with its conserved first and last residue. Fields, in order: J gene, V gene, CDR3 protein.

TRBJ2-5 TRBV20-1 CSAETGLVGGETQYF
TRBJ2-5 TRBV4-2 CASSQETSGNQETQYF
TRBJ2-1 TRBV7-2 CASSLEGTGGYNEQFF
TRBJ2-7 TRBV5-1 CASKIRERYEQYF
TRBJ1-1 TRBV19 CASSGRERVNTEAFF
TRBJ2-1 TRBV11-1 CASSAGQGGNEQFF
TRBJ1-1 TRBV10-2 CASSDMTSKAFF
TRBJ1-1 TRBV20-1 CSAKLTGNTEAFF
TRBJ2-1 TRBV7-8 CASSAHLDNEQFF
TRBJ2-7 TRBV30 CAWSQGTEQYF
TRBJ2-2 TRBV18 CASSPKPLNTGELFF
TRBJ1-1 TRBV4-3 CASSQSRTVVSWGTEAFF
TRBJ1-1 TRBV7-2 CASSPFWGTASEAFF
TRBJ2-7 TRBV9 CASSVADVQGYEQYF
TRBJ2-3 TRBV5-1 CASSSRRDPASYTDTQYF
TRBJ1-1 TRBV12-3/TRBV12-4 CASSSWGTGRENTEAFF
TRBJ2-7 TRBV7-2 CASSSQPGGEQYF
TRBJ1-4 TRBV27 CASRWGGGQGSEKLFF
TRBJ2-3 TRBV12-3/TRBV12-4 CASSLSGSGTDTQYF
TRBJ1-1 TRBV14 CASSQVSKSEAFF
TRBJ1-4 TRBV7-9 CASSRDRKLFF
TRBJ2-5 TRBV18 CASSPRDRLYF
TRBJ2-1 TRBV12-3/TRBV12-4 CASNYALGGADEQFF
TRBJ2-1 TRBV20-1 CSATGGAGQFF
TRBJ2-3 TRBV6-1 CASRTDAGTNTQYF
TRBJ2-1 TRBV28 CAIANLLAGAGGEQFF
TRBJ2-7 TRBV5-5 CASGGQPPYEQYF
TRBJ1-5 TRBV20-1 CSARPTDNQPQHF
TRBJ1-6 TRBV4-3 CASSQEGQGAIGSPLHF
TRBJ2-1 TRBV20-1 CSALSGRNEQFF
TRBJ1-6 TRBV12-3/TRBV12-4 CASNQLGQGVSPLHF
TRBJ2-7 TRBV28 CASSLTGRGYEQYF
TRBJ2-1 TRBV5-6 CASSLRTSGRENEQFF
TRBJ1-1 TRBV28 CASSLNSGARAFF
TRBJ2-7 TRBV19 CASSVGLAEPYEQYF